A single sample is the source of the 24 T cell receptor beta chains below, sequenced in a study of blood T cells in healthy people across ages. Alongside a J-beta primer mix, a sample-barcoded 5' primer served in a second PCR lasting roughly 7 to 11 cycles. TCRdb analysed the 5' RACE reads with MiXCR anew, one entry per CDR3 protein. Altogether under 850,000 distinct CDR3 sequences are present, roughly 34% being singletons, with the ten largest covering under 15%. Sequenced: blood. The receptors originated from a man between 18 and 29 years old in good health.

The chain couples TRBV11-2 to TRBJ2-5, with D maybe TRBD1 (6 bases). The tail of the sequence fits TRBJ2-1 better, so the J call may be wrong. CDR3 size: 16 residues. CDR1 and CDR2 from the germline V gene are SGHAT and FQNNGV. CDR3 coding DNA: TGTGCCAGCAGCCTGAAACAGGGCGGCTCTCAAGAGACCCAGTTCTTC. Translation gives CASSLKQGGSQETQFF.

There are many counts of this clonotype. This chain uses TRBV10-3 with TRBJ2-1; D is unresolved. There are 13 residues in the CDR3. The germline CDR1 and CDR2 sequences are ENHRY and SYGVKD. V lost 2 bases and J 7 bases, leaving 9 bases between the germline ends. This CDR3 reads CAISEVGLNEQFF. CDR3 nucleotide sequence: TGTGCCATCAGTGAGGTGGGGTTAAATGAGCAGTTCTTC.

This chain connects TRBV10-3 to TRBJ2-5; 8 positions match TRBD1. The J call may be wrong; the DNA end is better matched by TRBJ2-7. Germline lookup yields CDR1 ENHRY and CDR2 SYGVKD. This CDR3 comprises 16 residues. The DNA of the CDR3 is TGTGCCATCAGTGGGGCTAGGACAGGGATTACCTACGAGCAGTACTTC. It specifies CAISGARTGITYEQYF.

This clonotype occurred many times. The junction and the germline gene differ at one end; a read error may be behind it. This sequence joins TRBV7-2 and TRBJ2-7; no definite D call. Germline assignment: CDR1 SGHTA and CDR2 FQGNSA. The CDR3 is made up of 11 amino acids. The CDR3 bases are TGCGCCAGCAGCTTGGTGGACGAGCAGTACTTC. Its translation: CASSLVDEQYF.

V usage is TRBV30 and J usage is TRBJ1-1; 11 bases map to TRBD1. The V and J ends lost 3 bases and 2 bases, in that order; junction bases with no gene match: 5. Per the germline V gene, CDR1 is GTSNPN and CDR2 is SVGIG (reference sequence). CDR3 size: 15 residues. CDR3 DNA: TGTGCCTGGAGCTTGGGACAGGGGGGCAACACTGAAGCTTTCTTT. Its translation is CAWSLGQGGNTEAFF.

There are a few counts of this clonotype. J is TRBJ2-1 and V is TRBV7-9; D unresolved. V lost 0 bases and J 5 bases, leaving 8 bases between the germline ends. The V gene's germline CDR1 is SEHNR and CDR2 FQNEAQ (reference sequence). CDR3 length: 14 residues. CDR3 bases: TGTGCCAGCAGCTTAGCTAGAGACCACAATGAGCAGTTCTTC. Its translation: CASSLARDHNEQFF.

This clonotype was seen a handful of times. The gene calls are TRBV4-2 and TRBJ2-1; no firm D call. Germline V gene data show CDR1 as LGHNA and CDR2 as YNFKEQ. Trimming pared 1 base from V and 8 bases from J, leaving 9 bases between. CDR3 size: 13 residues. DNA for the CDR3: TGTGCCAGCAGCCAAGTGTTAGTTGATGAGCAGTTCTTC. It yields the protein CASSQVLVDEQFF.

This clonotype was found once. This chain connects TRBV20-1 to TRBJ2-1, with a possible D match to TRBD1 (6 bases). Germline-derived CDR1 and CDR2 are DFQATT and SNEGSKA (reference sequence). The V end was cut by 1 base, the J end by 10 bases, with 17 bases between. The CDR3 extends over 14 amino acids. CDR3 nucleotides: TGCAGTGCTAGAGCCCTAACGACAGGATACGAGCAGTTCTTC. Residues: CSARALTTGYEQFF.

The chain carries TRBV20-1 and TRBJ2-1; D call uncertain. The CDR3 loop spans 10 amino acids. The V end lost 6 bases, the J end lost 13 bases, and 13 bases lay between the germline ends. Germline values: CDR1 DFQATT, CDR2 SNEGSKA (reference sequence). CDR3 region: CSADSETQFF. CDR3 nucleotide sequence: TGCAGTGCCGACTCGGAGACCCAGTTCTTC.

The chain carries TRBV20-1 and TRBJ2-7, with D uncertain. Germline lookup yields CDR1 DFQATT and CDR2 SNEGSKA (reference sequence). The CDR3 is 12 residues long. V lost 3 bases, J lost 7 bases, and 13 bases lay in between. The DNA for the CDR3 is TGCAGTGCTAGGGGATCCGTTGGTGAGCAGTACTTC. It codes for CSARGSVGEQYF.

The J gene is TRBJ2-1, the V gene TRBV27; D perhaps matches TRBD2 (6 bases). The ends were cut back, 3 bases at V and 7 bases at J, with 10 bases in the middle. The CDR3 runs to 13 residues. From germline, CDR1 is MNHEY and CDR2 SMNVEV (reference sequence). The CDR3 region is CASSFRDWNEQFF. DNA for the CDR3: TGTGCCAGCAGTTTCCGGGACTGGAATGAGCAGTTCTTC.

This rearrangement joins TRBV27 to TRBJ2-2; 9 bases are shared with TRBD1. CDR1 and CDR2 from the germline V gene are MNHEY and SMNVEV (reference sequence). The junction had 12 bases not matched to a gene; V was cut back by 5 bases and J by 8 bases. The CDR3 consists of 16 residues. The CDR3, as DNA: TGTGCCAGCAGTCCCTGGGACAGGGATAATCCAGGGGAGCTGTTTTTT. This codes for CASSPWDRDNPGELFF.

With respect to this clonotype: Being one base from a much bigger clone, this may be a read error. J is TRBJ2-5 and V is TRBV20-1; weak D call: TRBD2 (6 bases). V gave up 0 bases and J gave up 9 bases, with 17 bases separating them. The CDR3 has 14 amino acids. The germline gives CDR1 DFQATT, CDR2 SNEGSKA (reference sequence). The CDR3 DNA reads TGCAGTGCTAGAGATCCCGGGGGATGGGAGGCCCAGTACTTC. It encodes CSARDPGGWEAQYF.

This clonotype was observed many times. V gene TRBV5-1 combines with J gene TRBJ1-2, with 7 nucleotides matching TRBD1. With V trimmed by 6 bases and J by 7 bases, 9 bases remained unmatched. This CDR3 is 13 amino acids long. The germline V gene has CDR1 SGHRS and CDR2 YFSETQ. The CDR3 here is CASKRGRMSGYTF. The CDR3 region has the DNA TGCGCCAGCAAGAGGGGGCGAATGTCTGGCTACACCTTC.

Worth noting for this clonotype: With a much larger clone just one base away, this may be a read error. J is TRBJ1-1 and V is TRBV12-3 or TRBV12-4; weak D call: TRBD1 (6 bases). There are 13 residues in the CDR3. CDR3 bases: TGTACCAGCAGTTCCACAGGGATCCCTGAAGCTTTCTTT. Encoded protein: CTSSSTGIPEAFF.

The chain uses TRBV7-9 and TRBJ2-7; tentative D call: TRBD1 (5 bases). CDR1 is SEHNR, CDR2 FQNEAQ, per germline (reference sequence). The CDR3 has 12 amino acids. The V and J ends lost 1 base and 9 bases respectively, with 10 bases between them. Here the CDR3 reads CASSLEGAGQYF. CDR3 nucleotides: TGTGCCAGCAGCTTAGAAGGGGCTGGGCAGTACTTC.

The rearrangement joins TRBV27 to TRBJ1-2; 8 nucleotides align to TRBD1. CDR3 size: 14 residues. Germline V gene data show CDR1 as MNHEY and CDR2 as SMNVEV (reference sequence). Germline trimming cut 3 bases from V and 7 bases from J; bases unmatched to any gene: 7. DNA of the CDR3: TGTGCCAGCAGTTTGGTACAGGGGGACCGTGGCTACACCTTC. It specifies CASSLVQGDRGYTF.

On this clonotype: This may come from a read error, since a much larger clone is one base off. The V gene is TRBV4-3, the J gene TRBJ2-1; D uncertain. The end of the DNA is better explained by TRBJ2-7, so the J call may be wrong. From germline, CDR1 is LGHNA and CDR2 YSLEER. This CDR3 has 13 residues. The CDR3 DNA reads TGCGCCAGCAGCCAAGATTACTACAATGAGCAGTACTTC. Translated, it gives CASSQDYYNEQYF.

The rearrangement joins TRBV9 to TRBJ2-1, with a tentative D call TRBD2 (5 bases). The CDR3 covers 16 residues. Germline V lookup: CDR1 SGDLS, CDR2 YYNGEE. The germline V and J ends were trimmed by 1 base and 12 bases, with 23 bases remaining between them. The CDR3 region has the DNA TGTGCCAGCAGCGTACCCCCTAGCCCTCCGACTGATGGGCAGTTCTTC. It yields the protein CASSVPPSPPTDGQFF.

The chain couples TRBV4-1 to TRBJ2-3, with 9 positions matching TRBD2. The CDR3 consists of 17 residues. Unmatched junction bases numbered 9, after V lost 0 bases and J lost 5 bases. Germline V gene data show CDR1 as MGHRA and CDR2 as YSYEKL. The CDR3 nucleotides are TGCGCCAGCAGCCAAGAAGGAGAGCGGGGGGTCCTAGATACGCAGTATTTT. Protein product: CASSQEGERGVLDTQYF.

The chain has TRBV4-2 and TRBJ2-2; D unclear. The CDR3 extends over 19 amino acids. V dropped 1 base and J dropped 5 bases, with 23 bases sitting between them. Germline assignment: CDR1 LGHNA and CDR2 YNFKEQ. CDR3 sequence reads: CASSQGPQYQTKITGELFF. Written as DNA, the CDR3 is TGTGCCAGCAGCCAAGGCCCTCAATACCAAACTAAGATTACCGGGGAGCTGTTTTTT.

V usage is TRBV9 and J usage is TRBJ1-2; 9 bases line up with TRBD1. This CDR3 region has 20 residues. V dropped 3 bases and J dropped 3; count of bases not matched to a gene: 21. Germline loops: CDR1 SGDLS, CDR2 YYNGEE. CDR3 bases: TGTGCCAGCAGCGCTGTAGCTTCCCCCCAGCCGGGACAGGGCGACTATGGCTACACCTTC. It yields the protein CASSAVASPQPGQGDYGYTF.

The chain employs TRBV18 and TRBJ2-7; 13 bases align to TRBD2. This CDR3 contains 16 residues. J was trimmed by 5 bases and V by 5 bases; bases with no gene match: 9. Germline CDR1 reads KGHSH; CDR2 reads LQKENI. The CDR3, as DNA: TGTGCCAGCTCATCTATGACTAGCGGGGGGAAGGACGAGCAGTACTTC. This encodes CASSSMTSGGKDEQYF.

In its sample, this clonotype was seen many times. The chain uses TRBV5-1 and TRBJ2-3; 7 bases line up with TRBD2. V shed 4 bases and J 2 bases; nucleotides not matched to a gene: 7. The CDR3 covers 15 residues. Germline values: CDR1 SGHRS, CDR2 YFSETQ. The CDR3 loop is CASSRAGDLTDTQYF. In DNA, the CDR3 is TGCGCCAGCAGCAGGGCGGGGGACCTCACAGATACGCAGTATTTT.